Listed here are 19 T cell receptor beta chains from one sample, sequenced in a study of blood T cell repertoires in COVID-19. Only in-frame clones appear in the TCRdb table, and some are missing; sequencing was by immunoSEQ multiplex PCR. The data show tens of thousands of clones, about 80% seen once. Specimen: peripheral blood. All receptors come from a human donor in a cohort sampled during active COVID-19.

DNA of the CDR3: TGTGCCAGCTCACCACCGAACAGGGGAGTCACTGAAGCTTTCTTT. This translates into CASSPPNRGVTEAFF. The chain recombines TRBV18 with TRBJ1-1; TRBD1 matches 7 bases. Trimming at V came to 0 bases and at J to 4 bases, leaving 5 bases not matched to a gene. The germline gives CDR1 KGHSH, CDR2 LQKENI. This CDR3 is 15 amino acids long.

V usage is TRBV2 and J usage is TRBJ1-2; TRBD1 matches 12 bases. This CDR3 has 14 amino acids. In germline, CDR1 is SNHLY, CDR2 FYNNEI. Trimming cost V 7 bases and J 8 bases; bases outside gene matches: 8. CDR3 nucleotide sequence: TGTGCCAGCATCCGGGGACAGGGGGCGGGAGGCTACACCTTC. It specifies CASIRGQGAGGYTF. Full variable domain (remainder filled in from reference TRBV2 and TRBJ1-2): EPEVTQTPSHQVTQMGQEVILRCVPISNHLYFYWYRQILGQKVEFLVSFYNNEISEKSEIFDDQFSVERPDGSNFTLKIRSTKLEDSAMYFCASIRGQGAGGYTFGSGTRLTVV.

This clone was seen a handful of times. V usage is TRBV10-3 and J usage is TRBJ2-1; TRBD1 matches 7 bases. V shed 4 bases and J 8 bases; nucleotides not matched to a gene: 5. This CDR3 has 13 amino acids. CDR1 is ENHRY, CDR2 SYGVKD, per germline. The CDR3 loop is CAISGEGADEQFF. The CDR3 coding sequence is TGTGCCATCAGTGGCGAGGGGGCTGATGAGCAGTTCTTC.

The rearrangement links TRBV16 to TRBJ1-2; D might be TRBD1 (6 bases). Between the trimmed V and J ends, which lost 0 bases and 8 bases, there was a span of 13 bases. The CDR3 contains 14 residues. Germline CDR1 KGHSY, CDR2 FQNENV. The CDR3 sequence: CASSQSGAPPGYTF. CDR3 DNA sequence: TGTGCCAGCAGCCAATCGGGGGCCCCGCCGGGCTACACCTTC.

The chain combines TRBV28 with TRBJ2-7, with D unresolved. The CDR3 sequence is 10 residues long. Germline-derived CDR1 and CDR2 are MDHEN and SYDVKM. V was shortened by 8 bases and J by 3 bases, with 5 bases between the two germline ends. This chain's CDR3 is CASGGYEQYF. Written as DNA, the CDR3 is TGTGCCAGCGGCGGCTACGAGCAGTACTTC. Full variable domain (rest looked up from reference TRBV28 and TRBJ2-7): DVKVTQSSRYLVKRTGEKVFLECVQDMDHENMFWYRQDPGLGLRLIYFSYDVKMKEKGDIPEGYSVSREKKERFSLILESASTNQTSMYLCASGGYEQYFGPGTRLTVT.

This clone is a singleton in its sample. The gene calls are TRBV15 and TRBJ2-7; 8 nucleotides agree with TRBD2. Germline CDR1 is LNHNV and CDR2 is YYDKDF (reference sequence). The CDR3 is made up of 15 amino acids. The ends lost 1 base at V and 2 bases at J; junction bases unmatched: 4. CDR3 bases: TGTGCCACCAGCAGAGTTCAGCGGGGGACCTACGAGCAGTACTTC. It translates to CATSRVQRGTYEQYF.

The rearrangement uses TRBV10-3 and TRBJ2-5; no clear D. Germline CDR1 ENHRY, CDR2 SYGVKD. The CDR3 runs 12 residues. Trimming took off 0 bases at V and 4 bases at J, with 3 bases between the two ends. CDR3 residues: CAISESRETQYF. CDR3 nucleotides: TGTGCCATCAGTGAGTCGAGAGAGACCCAGTACTTC.

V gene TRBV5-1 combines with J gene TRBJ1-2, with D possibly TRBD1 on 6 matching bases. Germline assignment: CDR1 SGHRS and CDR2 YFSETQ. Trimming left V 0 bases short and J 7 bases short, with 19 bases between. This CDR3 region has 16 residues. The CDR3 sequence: CASSLVVTGPFGGYTF. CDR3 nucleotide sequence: TGCGCCAGCAGCTTGGTCGTGACAGGTCCCTTCGGTGGCTACACCTTC.

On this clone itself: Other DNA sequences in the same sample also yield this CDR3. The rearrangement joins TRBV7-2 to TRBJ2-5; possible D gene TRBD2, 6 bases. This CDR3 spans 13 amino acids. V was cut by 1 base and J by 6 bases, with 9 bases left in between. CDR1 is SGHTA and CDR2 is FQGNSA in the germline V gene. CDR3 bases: TGTGCCAGCAGCTTAGGACTAGGAAAGACCCAGTACTTC. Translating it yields CASSLGLGKTQYF.

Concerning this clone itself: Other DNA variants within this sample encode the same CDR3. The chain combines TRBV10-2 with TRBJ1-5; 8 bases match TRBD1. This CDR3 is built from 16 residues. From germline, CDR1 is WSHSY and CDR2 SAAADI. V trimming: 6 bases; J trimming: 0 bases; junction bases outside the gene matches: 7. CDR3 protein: CASSGQGIGSNQPQHF. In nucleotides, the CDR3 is TGCGCCAGCAGCGGACAGGGCATAGGTAGCAATCAGCCCCAGCATTTT.

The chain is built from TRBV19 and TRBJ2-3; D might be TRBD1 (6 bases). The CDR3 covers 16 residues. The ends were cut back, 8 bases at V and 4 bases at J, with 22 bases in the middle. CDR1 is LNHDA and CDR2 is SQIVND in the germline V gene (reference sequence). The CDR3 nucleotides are TGTGCCAGTCGATCCCTTTTAAGGGGGACCGCAGATACGCAGTATTTT. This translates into CASRSLLRGTADTQYF.

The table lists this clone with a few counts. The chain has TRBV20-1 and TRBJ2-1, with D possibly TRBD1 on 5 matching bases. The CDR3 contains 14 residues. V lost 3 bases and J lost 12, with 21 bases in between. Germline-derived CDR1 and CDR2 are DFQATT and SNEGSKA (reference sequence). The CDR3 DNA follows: TGCAGTGCTAGTCTCGACAGCTTAGGCTTACGGCAGTTCTTC. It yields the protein CSASLDSLGLRQFF.

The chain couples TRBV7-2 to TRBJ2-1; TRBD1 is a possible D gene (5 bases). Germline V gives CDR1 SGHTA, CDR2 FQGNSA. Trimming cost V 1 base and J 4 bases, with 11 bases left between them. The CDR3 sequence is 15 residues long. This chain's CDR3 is CASSLVQGSYNEQFF. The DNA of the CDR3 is TGTGCCAGCAGCTTAGTTCAGGGTTCGTACAATGAGCAGTTCTTC.

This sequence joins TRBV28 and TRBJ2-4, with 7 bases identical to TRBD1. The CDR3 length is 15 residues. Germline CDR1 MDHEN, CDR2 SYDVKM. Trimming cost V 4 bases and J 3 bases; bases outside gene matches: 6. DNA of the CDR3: TGTGCCAGCAGTTCCCGGGACAGCGGCAAAAACATTCAGTACTTC. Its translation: CASSSRDSGKNIQYF.

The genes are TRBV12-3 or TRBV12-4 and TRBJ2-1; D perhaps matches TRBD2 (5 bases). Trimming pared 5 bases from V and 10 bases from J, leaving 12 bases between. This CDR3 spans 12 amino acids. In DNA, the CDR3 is TGTGCCAGCAGTCTCCCTCCGGGGGAGCAGTTCTTC. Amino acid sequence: CASSLPPGEQFF.

Here the CDR3 reads CASSPGTGGRGRVYEQYF. Here the CDR3 DNA reads TGCGCCAGCAGCCCAGGGACAGGGGGGAGAGGGAGGGTATACGAGCAGTACTTC. The chain carries TRBV5-1 and TRBJ2-7; 11 bases map to TRBD1. With V trimmed by 4 bases and J by 4 bases, 16 bases remained unmatched. From germline, CDR1 is SGHRS and CDR2 YFSETQ. CDR3 size: 18 residues.

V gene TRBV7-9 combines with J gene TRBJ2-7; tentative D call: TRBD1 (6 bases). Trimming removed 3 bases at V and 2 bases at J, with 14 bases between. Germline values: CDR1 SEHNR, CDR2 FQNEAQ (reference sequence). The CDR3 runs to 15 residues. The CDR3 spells CASSFQQGAPYEQYF. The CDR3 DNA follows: TGTGCCAGCAGCTTTCAACAGGGTGCCCCCTACGAGCAGTACTTC.

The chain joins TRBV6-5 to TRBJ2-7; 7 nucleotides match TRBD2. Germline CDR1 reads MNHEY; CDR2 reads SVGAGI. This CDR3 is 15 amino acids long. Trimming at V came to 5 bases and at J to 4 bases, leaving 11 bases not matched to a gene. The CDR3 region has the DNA TGTGCCAGCAGTAAACCAGGGCTAGCGGATTACGAGCAGTACTTC. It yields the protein CASSKPGLADYEQYF.

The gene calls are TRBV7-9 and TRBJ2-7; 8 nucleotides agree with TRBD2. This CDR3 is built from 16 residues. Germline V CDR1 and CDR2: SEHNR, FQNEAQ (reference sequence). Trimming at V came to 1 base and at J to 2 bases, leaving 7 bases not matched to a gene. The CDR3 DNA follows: TGTGCCAGCAGCTTAGTTGGACTAGCAGACGCCTACGAGCAGTACTTC. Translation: CASSLVGLADAYEQYF.